This TCR beta chain was profiled in a study of CD8+CD57+ T cells in acquired aplastic anemia. Study context: The sorted CD4+ and CD8+ cells yielded an average around 3 ug of DNA.

CDR3 and TCR beta VDJ profiling relied on a genomic DNA template. One entry per CDR3 protein results from TCRdb running MiXCR on the reads. The sample consists of 95,000 to 120,000 distinct CDR3 sequences, about half of them appearing once. Trimming shortened V by 10 bases and J by 5 bases, and 15 bases separated the two germline ends. The length of the CDR3 is 12 residues. Germline CDR1 and CDR2: LNHDA and SQIVND (reference sequence). V usage is TRBV19 and J usage is TRBJ2-7; D uncertain. Sequenced: sorted CD4+, CD8+, or CD8+CD57+ T cells (not recorded which) from PBMCs. This sequence was found in a human donor in good health, serving as a control. The CDR3 DNA is TGTGCCACCTCCATTCCGCGGCACGAGCAGTACGTC. Its translation is CATSIPRHEQYV.